The present T cell receptor beta chain was sequenced within a study of blood T cell repertoires in COVID-19. The assay was immunoSEQ multiplex PCR, and TCRdb's table has in-frame clones only and misses some. Of a few hundred thousand clones in the sample, roughly nine tenths were seen once. Trimming pared 9 bases from V and 6 bases from J, leaving 13 bases between. Germline CDR1 and CDR2: KGHDR and SFDVKD. The CDR3 spans 12 residues. Cohort allocation depended upon clinical history that participants reported. Source material: PBMCs or T cells enriched from blood (not recorded which). This chain uses TRBV24-1 with TRBJ1-1; D remains ambiguous. The clonotype originates from a human donor in a cohort exposed to, infected with or recovered from COVID-19 (not recorded which). The donor label of this sample is uncertain. For the CDR3, the DNA is TGTGCCACCGTCGAAGTAGTCTCTGAAGCTTTCTTT. Encoded protein: CATVEVVSEAFF.